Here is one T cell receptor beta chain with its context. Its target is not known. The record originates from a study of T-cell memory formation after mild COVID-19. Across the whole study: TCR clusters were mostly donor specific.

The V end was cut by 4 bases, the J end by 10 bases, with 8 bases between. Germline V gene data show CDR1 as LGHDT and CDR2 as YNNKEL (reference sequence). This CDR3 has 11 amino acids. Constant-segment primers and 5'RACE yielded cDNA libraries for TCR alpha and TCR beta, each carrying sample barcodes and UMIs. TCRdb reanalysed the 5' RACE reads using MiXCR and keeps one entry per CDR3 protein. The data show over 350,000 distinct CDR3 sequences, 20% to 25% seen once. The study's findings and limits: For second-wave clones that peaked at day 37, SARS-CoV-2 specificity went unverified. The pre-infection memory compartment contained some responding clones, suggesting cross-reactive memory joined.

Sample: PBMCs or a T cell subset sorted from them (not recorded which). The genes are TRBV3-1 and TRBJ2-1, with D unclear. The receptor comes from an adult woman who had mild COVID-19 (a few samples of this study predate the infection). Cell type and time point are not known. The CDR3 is CASSLTAEQFF. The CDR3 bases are TGTGCCAGCAGCCTCACCGCAGAGCAGTTCTTC.